This T cell receptor (beta chain) was sequenced for a study of T-cell reconstitution after alpha-beta-depleted transplantation in children. Study-wide findings and caveats: Elevated TCRbeta diversity at day 60 was traced, in some patients, to surviving recipient T cells and thymic progenitors. It was reported that alpha-beta T cells came from several hundred expanded graft clones (about two months after transplant). A year had passed since transplant, and T-cell counts and diversity by then came mostly from newly produced T cells.

Of note for this clonotype: Its cognate antigen is unknown.

The CDR3 spans 10 residues. V lost 11 bases, J lost 7 bases, and 10 bases lay in between. The library targeted TCRbeta and was prepared with unique molecular identifiers. TCRdb processed the PCR reads anew with MiXCR; each CDR3 protein has one entry. The sample lists around 670,000 distinct CDR3 sequences, around 13% occurring once. The starting material was PBMCs, obtained before TCRalphabeta/CD19-depleted stem cell transplant. The rearrangement links TRBV12-3 or TRBV12-4 to TRBJ2-3; D may be TRBD1 (5 bases). The receptor's source is a girl aged 2 to 10 with congenital amegakaryocytic thrombocytopenia, due to receive a stem cell transplant. The CDR3 sequence: CAVGVNTQYF. Here the CDR3 DNA reads TGTGCCGTAGGGGTAAATACGCAGTATTTT.